This T cell receptor beta chain was recorded in a study of T cell responses to AZD1222 COVID-19 vaccine. Study results and limitations: Repertoire samples came only from after the peak T cell response. The donor cohort was predominantly white British with a female majority, and clonal diversity may have been underestimated.

The repertoire was sequenced with immunoSEQ multiplex PCR; TCRdb's copy has only in-frame clones and lacks some. The sample records about 180,000 clones, 80% to 95% being singletons. As regards this clone: Its matching antigen is unknown.

This clonotype was sampled from an adult who received the AZD1222 COVID-19 vaccine. The sample here was peripheral blood, taken 28 days after the second AZD1222 dose.

The CDR3 DNA follows: TGTGCCAGCAGCTTAGTTGGTGGCAATGAGCAGTTCTTC. Its protein product is CASSLVGGNEQFF. The chain joins TRBV7-7 to TRBJ2-1; D call uncertain. V lost 1 base to trimming and J lost 6 bases, with 7 bases between them. Germline V gene sequence: CDR1 SSHAT, CDR2 FNYEAQ (reference sequence). This CDR3 has 13 residues.